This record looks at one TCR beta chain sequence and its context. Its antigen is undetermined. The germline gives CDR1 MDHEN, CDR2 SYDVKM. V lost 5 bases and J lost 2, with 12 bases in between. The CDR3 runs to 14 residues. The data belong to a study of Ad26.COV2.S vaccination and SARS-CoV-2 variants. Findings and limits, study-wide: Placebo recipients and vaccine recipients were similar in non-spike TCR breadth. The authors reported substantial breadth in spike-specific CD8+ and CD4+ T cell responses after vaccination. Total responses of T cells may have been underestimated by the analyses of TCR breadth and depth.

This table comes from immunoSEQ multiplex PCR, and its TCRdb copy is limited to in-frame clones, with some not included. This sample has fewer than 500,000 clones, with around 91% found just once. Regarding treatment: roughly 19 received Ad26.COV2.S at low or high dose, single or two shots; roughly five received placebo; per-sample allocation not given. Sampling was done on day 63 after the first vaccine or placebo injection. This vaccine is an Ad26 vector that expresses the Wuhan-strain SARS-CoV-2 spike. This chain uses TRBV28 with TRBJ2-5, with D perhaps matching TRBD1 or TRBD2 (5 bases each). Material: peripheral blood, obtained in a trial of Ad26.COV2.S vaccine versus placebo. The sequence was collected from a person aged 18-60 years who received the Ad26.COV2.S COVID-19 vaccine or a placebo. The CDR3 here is CASSPEGIQETQYF. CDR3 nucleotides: TGTGCCAGCAGTCCCGAGGGGATTCAAGAGACCCAGTACTTC.